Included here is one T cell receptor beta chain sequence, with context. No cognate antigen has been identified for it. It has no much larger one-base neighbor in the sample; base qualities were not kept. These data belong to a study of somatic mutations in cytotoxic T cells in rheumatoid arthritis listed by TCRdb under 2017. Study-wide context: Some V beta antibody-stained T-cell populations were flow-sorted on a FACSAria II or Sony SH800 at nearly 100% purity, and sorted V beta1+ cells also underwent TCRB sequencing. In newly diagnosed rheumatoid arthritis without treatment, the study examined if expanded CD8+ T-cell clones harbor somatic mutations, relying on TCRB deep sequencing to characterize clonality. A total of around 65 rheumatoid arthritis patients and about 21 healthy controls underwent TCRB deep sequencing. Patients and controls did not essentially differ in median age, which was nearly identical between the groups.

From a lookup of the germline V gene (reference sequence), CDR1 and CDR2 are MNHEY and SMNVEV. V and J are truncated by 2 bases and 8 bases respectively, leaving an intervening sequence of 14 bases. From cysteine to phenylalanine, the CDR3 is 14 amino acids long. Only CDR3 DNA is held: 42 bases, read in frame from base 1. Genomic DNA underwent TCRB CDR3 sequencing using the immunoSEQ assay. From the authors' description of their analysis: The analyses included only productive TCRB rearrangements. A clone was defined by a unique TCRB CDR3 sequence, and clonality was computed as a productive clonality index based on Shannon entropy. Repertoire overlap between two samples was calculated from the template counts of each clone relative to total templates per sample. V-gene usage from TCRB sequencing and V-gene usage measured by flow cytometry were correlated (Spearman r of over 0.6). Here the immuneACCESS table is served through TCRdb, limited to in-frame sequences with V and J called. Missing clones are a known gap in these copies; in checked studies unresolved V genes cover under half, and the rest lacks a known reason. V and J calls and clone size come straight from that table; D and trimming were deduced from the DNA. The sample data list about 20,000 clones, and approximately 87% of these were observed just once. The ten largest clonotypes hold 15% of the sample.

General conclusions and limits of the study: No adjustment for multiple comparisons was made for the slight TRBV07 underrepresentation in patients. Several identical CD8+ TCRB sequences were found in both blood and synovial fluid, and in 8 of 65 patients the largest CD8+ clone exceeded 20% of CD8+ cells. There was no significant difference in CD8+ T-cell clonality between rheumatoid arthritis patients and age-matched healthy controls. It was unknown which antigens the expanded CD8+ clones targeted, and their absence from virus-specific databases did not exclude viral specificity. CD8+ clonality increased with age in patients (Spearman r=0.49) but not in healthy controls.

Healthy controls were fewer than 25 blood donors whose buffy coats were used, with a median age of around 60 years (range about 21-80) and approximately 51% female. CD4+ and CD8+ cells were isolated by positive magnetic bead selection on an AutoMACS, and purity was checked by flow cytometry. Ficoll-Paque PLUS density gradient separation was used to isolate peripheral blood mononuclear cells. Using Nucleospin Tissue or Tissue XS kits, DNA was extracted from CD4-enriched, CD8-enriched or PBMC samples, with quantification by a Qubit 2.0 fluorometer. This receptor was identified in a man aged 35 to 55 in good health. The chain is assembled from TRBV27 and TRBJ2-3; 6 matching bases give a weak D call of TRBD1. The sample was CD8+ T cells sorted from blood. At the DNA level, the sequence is TGTGCCAGCAGTTTAGGGCAGGGGAGTGCTACGCAGTATTTT. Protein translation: CASSLGQGSATQYF.